Shown below are 13 T cell receptor beta chains from a single sample sequenced in a study of Ad26.COV2.S vaccination and SARS-CoV-2 variants. The treatment here: roughly 20 received Ad26.COV2.S at low or high dose, single or two shots; a few received placebo; per-sample allocation not given. The samples were gathered on day 63 after the first injection of vaccine or placebo. Repertoires were generated with immunoSEQ multiplex PCR, while TCRdb's copy carries only in-frame clones and drops some. The sample carries about 680,000 clones, roughly 90% recorded once. The material sequenced was peripheral blood, taken in a trial of Ad26.COV2.S vaccine versus placebo. The origin of the receptors is a person between 18 and 65 years old who received the Ad26.COV2.S COVID-19 vaccine or a placebo.

The chain links TRBV19 to TRBJ1-2; 9 bases fit TRBD1. Germline V CDR1 and CDR2: LNHDA, SQIVND (reference sequence). The CDR3 runs 14 residues. The J segment lost 7 bases and the V segment lost 3 bases, leaving 6 bases of the junction unmatched. The CDR3 sequence is CASSITGGLGGYTF. Written as DNA, the CDR3 is TGTGCCAGTAGTATCACAGGGGGCTTGGGTGGCTACACCTTC. Full variable domain (remainder filled in from reference TRBV19 and TRBJ1-2): DGGITQSPKYLFRKEGQNVTLSCEQNLNHDAMYWYRQDPGQGLRLIYYSQIVNDFQKGDIAEGYSVSREKKESFPLTVTSAQKNPTAFYLCASSITGGLGGYTFGSGTRLTVV.

This clone was counted only a few times. The rearrangement joins TRBV7-8 to TRBJ2-7; unclear D gene. CDR1 is SGHVS and CDR2 is FQNEAQ in the germline V gene. The CDR3 has 15 amino acids. With 4 bases removed from V and 2 bases from J, the gap between germline ends came to 15 bases. The CDR3 DNA sequence: TGTGCCAGCAGCTCACCATTCACACTAACCTACGAGCAGTACTTC. Translated, it gives CASSSPFTLTYEQYF.

A single count supports this clone. DNA of the CDR3: TGTGCCAGCAGTCAATCCCACGCCGGGACAGGCAGTCAGCCCCAGCATTTT. Protein: CASSQSHAGTGSQPQHF. V and J are TRBV7-9 and TRBJ1-5, with 8 nucleotides matching TRBD1. CDR1 is SEHNR and CDR2 is FQNEAQ in the germline V gene (reference sequence). The CDR3 sequence is 17 residues long. J gave up 6 bases and V 6 bases, and 16 bases lay outside the gene matches. The full variable domain, rest sourced from reference TRBV7-9 and TRBJ1-5, is DTGVSQNPRHKITKRGQNVTFRCDPISEHNRLYWYRQTLGQGPEFLTYFQNEAQLEKSRLLSDRFSAERPKGSFSTLEIQRTEQGDSAMYLCASSQSHAGTGSQPQHFGDGTRLSIL.

The count of this clone is one. The chain carries TRBV4-1 and TRBJ1-4; 10 bases fit TRBD1. The CDR3 has 16 residues. Trimming took 2 bases from V and 8 from J; bases not matched to a gene: 8. Germline assignment: CDR1 MGHRA and CDR2 YSYEKL. The CDR3 region is CASSQSDRGQREKLFF. CDR3 bases: TGCGCCAGCAGCCAAAGTGACAGGGGGCAAAGGGAAAAACTGTTTTTT.

The chain has TRBV2 and TRBJ1-1; the D is unclear. The CDR3 runs 13 residues. The germline CDR1 and CDR2 sequences are SNHLY and FYNNEI. V was clipped by 7 bases and J by 4 bases, with 13 bases between them. The CDR3 here is CASILGGSTEAFF. Here the CDR3 DNA reads TGTGCCAGCATACTCGGAGGGTCCACTGAAGCTTTCTTT.

V usage is TRBV27 and J usage is TRBJ2-2; D gene uncertain. Germline values: CDR1 MNHEY, CDR2 SMNVEV (reference sequence). The germline V and J ends were trimmed by 6 bases and 6 bases, with 11 bases remaining between them. The CDR3 sequence is 13 residues long. As DNA, the CDR3 is TGTGCCAGCAGGTCCGTCGGGTCCGGGGAGCTGTTTTTT. It translates to CASRSVGSGELFF.

The chain joins TRBV5-4 to TRBJ1-4; possibly TRBD1 for D (6 bases). V was shortened by 4 bases and J by 3 bases, with 19 bases between the two germline ends. Germline V CDR1 and CDR2: SGHNT, YYREEE (reference sequence). The CDR3 length is 17 residues. CDR3 DNA: TGTGCCAGCAGCGGAAACCCACAGGGATCAGCTAATGAAAAACTGTTTTTT. It codes for CASSGNPQGSANEKLFF.

The V and J genes are TRBV19 and TRBJ2-2; 7 nucleotides line up with TRBD2. The CDR3 extends over 18 amino acids. V gave up 5 bases and J gave up 3 bases; unmatched junction bases: 15. The germline CDR1 and CDR2 sequences are LNHDA and SQIVND (reference sequence). The CDR3 loop reads CASSHSPRASGDTGELFF. The CDR3 DNA follows: TGTGCCAGTAGTCACTCCCCCCGGGCTAGCGGTGACACCGGGGAGCTGTTTTTT.

The gene calls are TRBV15 and TRBJ2-1, with D hard to call. Trimming left V 0 bases short and J 9 bases short, with 15 bases between. This CDR3 region has 15 residues. Germline CDR1 and CDR2: LNHNV and YYDKDF (reference sequence). The CDR3 region has the DNA TGTGCCACCAGCAGAGAACCCCATCGATGGGGTGAGCAGTTCTTC. Protein: CATSREPHRWGEQFF.

V and J are TRBV6-1 and TRBJ1-1, with D possibly TRBD1 on 6 matching bases. The V end was cut by 3 bases, the J end by 4 bases, with 15 bases between. Germline V gene lookup returns CDR1 MNHNS and CDR2 SASEGT. CDR3 size: 15 residues. The CDR3 sequence is CASSDPRGRATEAFF. As DNA, the CDR3 is TGTGCCAGCAGTGATCCCAGGGGAAGGGCCACTGAAGCTTTCTTT.

The J gene is TRBJ1-1, the V gene TRBV6-5, with a weak D call TRBD1 (5 bases). Germline CDR1 is MNHEY and CDR2 is SVGAGI. V lost 6 bases and J lost 3, with 8 bases in between. CDR3 length: 12 residues. This chain's CDR3 is CASSQGDTEAFF. The CDR3 bases are TGTGCCAGCAGCCAAGGGGACACTGAAGCTTTCTTT.

This chain uses TRBV19 with TRBJ1-2, with D uncertain. Germline loops: CDR1 LNHDA, CDR2 SQIVND (reference sequence). V gave up 6 bases and J gave up 5 bases, with 13 bases separating them. CDR3 length: 13 residues. The CDR3 loop reads CASSVDGFYGYTF. CDR3 coding DNA: TGTGCCAGTAGCGTCGACGGATTTTATGGCTACACCTTC.

CDR3 DNA: TGTGCCACCAGTGATACCACAACCAATGAGCAGTTCTTC. This gives the protein CATSDTTTNEQFF. The genes are TRBV24-1 and TRBJ2-1, with unresolved D. V was cut by 3 bases and J by 6 bases, with 8 bases left in between. The CDR3 has 13 residues. Germline CDR1 reads KGHDR; CDR2 reads SFDVKD.